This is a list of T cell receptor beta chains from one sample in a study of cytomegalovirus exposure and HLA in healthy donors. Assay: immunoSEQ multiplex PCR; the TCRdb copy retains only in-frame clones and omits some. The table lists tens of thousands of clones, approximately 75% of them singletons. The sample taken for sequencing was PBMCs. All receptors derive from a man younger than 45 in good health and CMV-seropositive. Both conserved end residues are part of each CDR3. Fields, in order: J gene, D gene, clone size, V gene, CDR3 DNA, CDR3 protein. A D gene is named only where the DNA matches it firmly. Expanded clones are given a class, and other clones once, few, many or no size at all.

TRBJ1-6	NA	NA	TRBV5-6	TGTGCCAGCAGCTCATACCCTGCGGTCTCACCCCTCCACTTT	CASSSYPAVSPLHF
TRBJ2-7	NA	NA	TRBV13	TGTGCCAGCAGCTTAGCTGGGTCGGGGAAATGGTACGAGCAGTACTTC	CASSLAGSGKWYEQYF
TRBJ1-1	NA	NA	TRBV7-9	TGTGCCAGCAGCTTAGAGCTGGCGGGCACTGAAGCTTTCTTT	CASSLELAGTEAFF
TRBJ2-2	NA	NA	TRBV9	TGTGCCAGCAGTCTAAGCAGGGGGGAGCTGTTTTTT	CASSLSRGELFF
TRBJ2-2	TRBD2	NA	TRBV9	TGTGCCAGCAGTCTCGGGGGGGAGGCGTGGGAGCTGTTTTTT	CASSLGGEAWELFF
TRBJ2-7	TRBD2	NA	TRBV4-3	TGCGCCAGCAGCTGGGGGGGGTCCGAGCAGTACTTC	CASSWGGSEQYF
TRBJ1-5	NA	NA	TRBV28	TGTGCCACCTCTGGAGAGAGTTATGGCAATCAGCCCCAGCATTTT	CATSGESYGNQPQHF
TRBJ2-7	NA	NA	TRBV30	TGTGCCTGGAATCCTTCCTACGAGCAGTACTTC	CAWNPSYEQYF
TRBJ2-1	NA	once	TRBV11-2	TGTGCCAGCAGCTTAGTGGCTCAGTTCTTC	CASSLVAQFF
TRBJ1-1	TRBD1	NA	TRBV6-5	TGTGCCAGCAGTTACTCGACAGGGGTCAGGTGGTTAGCTTTCTTT	CASSYSTGVRWLAFF
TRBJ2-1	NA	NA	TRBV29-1	TGCAGCGTAGACAGGGGGCGCGGCGGGGGGGCCAGTAATGAGCAGTTCTTC	CSVDRGRGGGASNEQFF
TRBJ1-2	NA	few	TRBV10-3	TGTGCCATCAGCGGAGCTACGGGTGGCTACACCTTC	CAISGATGGYTF
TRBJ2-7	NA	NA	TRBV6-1	TGTGCCAGCAGTGAAGCGCTTCGAGGGGGCTACGAGCAGTACTTC	CASSEALRGGYEQYF
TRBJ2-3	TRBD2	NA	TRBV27	TGTGCCAGCAGTTTAGGACTAGCGGGGGTCACAGATACGCAGTATTTT	CASSLGLAGVTDTQYF
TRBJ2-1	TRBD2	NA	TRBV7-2	TGTGCCAGCAGCCGCGCCGGGACTAGCGGGATCTACAATGAGCAGTTCTTC	CASSRAGTSGIYNEQFF
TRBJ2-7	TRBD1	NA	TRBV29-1	TGCAGCGGAAGACAGGGCTACGAGCAGTACTTC	CSGRQGYEQYF
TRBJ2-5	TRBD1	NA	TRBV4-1	TGCGCCAGCAGCCAATACACCGGGACAGGGTTGCAAGAGACCCAGTACTTC	CASSQYTGTGLQETQYF
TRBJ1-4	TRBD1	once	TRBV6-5	TGTGCCAGCAGTTATACAGGGGGAAATGAAAAACTGTTTTTT	CASSYTGGNEKLFF
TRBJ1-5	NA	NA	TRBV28	TGTGCCAGCAGTGCCCCGGGAATGGCGAGCAATCAGCCCCAGCATTTT	CASSAPGMASNQPQHF
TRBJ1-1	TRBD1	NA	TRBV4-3	TGCGCCAGCAGCCAAGAAGGACAGGGGGGTTCTGAAGCTTTCTTT	CASSQEGQGGSEAFF
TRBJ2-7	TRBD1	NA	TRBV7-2	TGTGCCAGCAGCACATATCCGGGACAGGGGGCGCGCGAGCAGTACTTC	CASSTYPGQGAREQYF
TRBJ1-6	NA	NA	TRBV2	TGTGCCAGCAGTGCCAGGATAAGCAATTCACCCCTCCACTTT	CASSARISNSPLHF
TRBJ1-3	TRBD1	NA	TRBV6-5	TGTGCCAGCAGTCCAGGGACAGGGAGAAACACCATATATTTT	CASSPGTGRNTIYF
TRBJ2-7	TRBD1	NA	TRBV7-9	TGTGCCAGCAGCCCGACGGGACAGGCCTACGAGCAGTACTTC	CASSPTGQAYEQYF
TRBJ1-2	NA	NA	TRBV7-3	TGTGCCAGCAGCTTATATTCGGCGGGAGGCTACACCTTC	CASSLYSAGGYTF
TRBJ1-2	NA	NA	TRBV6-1	TGTGCCAGCAGTGACGTGGCAGGGTTTGGCTACACCTTC	CASSDVAGFGYTF
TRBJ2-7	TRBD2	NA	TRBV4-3	TGCGCCAGCAGCCAAGGCGGGAGCTCCTACGAGCAGTACTTC	CASSQGGSSYEQYF
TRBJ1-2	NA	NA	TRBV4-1	TGCGCCAGCAACCCACAGCTTTCTAACTATGGCTACACCTTC	CASNPQLSNYGYTF
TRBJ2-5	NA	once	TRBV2	TGTGCCAGCAGTGAATTACGTCGCGAAGAGACCCAGTACTTC	CASSELRREETQYF
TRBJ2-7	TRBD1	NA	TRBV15	TGTGCCACCAGCAGGGGACAGAGAGTCGGCGAGCAGTACTTC	CATSRGQRVGEQYF
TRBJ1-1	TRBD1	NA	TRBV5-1	TGCGCCAGCAGCGGCCGAGGACAGGCGAACACTGAAGCTTTCTTT	CASSGRGQANTEAFF
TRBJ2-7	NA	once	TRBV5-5	TGTGCCAGCAGCCCTGGCACCCCCTACGAGCAGTACTTC	CASSPGTPYEQYF
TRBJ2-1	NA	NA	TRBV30	TGTGCCTGGAGTGTAGATAAGCGGTCTTCCTACAATGAGCAGTTCTTC	CAWSVDKRSSYNEQFF
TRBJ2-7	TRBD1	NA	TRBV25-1	TGTGCCAGCAGTGAATCAATGGGACAGGGGGCAACCGAGCAGTACTTC	CASSESMGQGATEQYF
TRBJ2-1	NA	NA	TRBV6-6	TGTGCCAGCAGTTACTCAGGGCAGGGTTCGAATGAGCAGTTCTTC	CASSYSGQGSNEQFF
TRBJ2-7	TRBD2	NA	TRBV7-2	TGTGCCAGCAGCGGGATGGGGGGGGGATTCTACGAGCAGTACTTC	CASSGMGGGFYEQYF
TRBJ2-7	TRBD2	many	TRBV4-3	TGCGCCAGCAGCCAAAAGACTAGCGGCGACCCCTCCTACGAGCAGTACTTC	CASSQKTSGDPSYEQYF
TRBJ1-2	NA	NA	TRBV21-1	TGTGCCAGCAGCAAAGGGGGCCACAATCTTAAAAACTATGGCTACACCTTC	CASSKGGHNLKNYGYTF
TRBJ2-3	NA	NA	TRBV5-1	TGCGCCAGCAGCTTGGCGGGGGAACCAGGCACAGATACGCAGTATTTT	CASSLAGEPGTDTQYF
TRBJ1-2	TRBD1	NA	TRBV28	TGTGCCAGCAGTTTAGTCCCAGGGACAGGGGGCGGCTACACCTTC	CASSLVPGTGGGYTF
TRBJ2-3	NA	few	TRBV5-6	TGTGCCAGCAGCTTGCGGAGGGGGGGGAGCGCAGATACGCAGTATTTT	CASSLRRGGSADTQYF
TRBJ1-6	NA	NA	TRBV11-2	TGTGCCAGCAGCTTAGAAGGGGTCTATAATTCACCCCTCCACTTT	CASSLEGVYNSPLHF
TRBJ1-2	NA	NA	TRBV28	TGTGCCAGCAGTTTTGGGGACGGGGGTTATGGCTACACCTTC	CASSFGDGGYGYTF
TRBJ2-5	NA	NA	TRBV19	TGTGCCAGTAGTTTACTTTCAGGGCCTCAGGAGACCCAGTACTTC	CASSLLSGPQETQYF
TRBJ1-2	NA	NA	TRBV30	TGTGCCTGGAGTCCCCAGGGAAACTATGGCTACACCTTC	CAWSPQGNYGYTF
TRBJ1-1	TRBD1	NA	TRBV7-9	TGTGCCAGCAGCCTCCGGGACAGGAACACTGAAGCTTTCTTT	CASSLRDRNTEAFF
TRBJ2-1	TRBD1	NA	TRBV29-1	TGCAGCTCCGTTGCCAGGGACAGCCGTAGCCAGCAGTTCTTC	CSSVARDSRSQQFF
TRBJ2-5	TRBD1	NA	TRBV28	TGTGCCAGCAGTCTGGGACAGGTTCAAGAGACCCAGTACTTC	CASSLGQVQETQYF
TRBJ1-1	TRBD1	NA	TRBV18	TGTGCCAGCTCCCGACAGGGGACTGAGAACACTGAAGCTTTCTTT	CASSRQGTENTEAFF
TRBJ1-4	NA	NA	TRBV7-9	TGTGCCAGCAGCTCTCCTTCGGGTACTAGGGAAAAACTGTTTTTT	CASSSPSGTREKLFF
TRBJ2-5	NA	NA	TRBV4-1	TGCGCCAGCAGCCAATCCAATAGGGGGGGACACGGAGAGACCCAGTACTTC	CASSQSNRGGHGETQYF
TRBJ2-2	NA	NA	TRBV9	TGTGCCAGTCGCGGAGACCACAACACCGGGGAGCTGTTTTTT	CASRGDHNTGELFF
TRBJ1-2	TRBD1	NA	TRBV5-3	TGTGCCAGAAGGCCGGGACAGGGGTTTAACTATGGCTACACCTTC	CARRPGQGFNYGYTF
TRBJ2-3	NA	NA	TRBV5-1	TGCGCCAGCAGCAACGACAGCCTTCTCCACACAGATACGCAGTATTTT	CASSNDSLLHTDTQYF
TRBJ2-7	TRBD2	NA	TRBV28	TGTGCCAGCAGTCTCCCGGGACTACCCTACGAGCAGTACTTC	CASSLPGLPYEQYF